Listed below are T cell receptor beta chains from one sample, sequenced in a study of PD-1 blockade in classical Hodgkin lymphoma. The assay was immunoSEQ multiplex PCR, and TCRdb's table has in-frame clones only and misses some. The repertoire holds around 15,000 clones, 89% seen once, with around a sixth in the top ten. The sample here was CD8+ T cells from blood, taken before the fourth cycle of nivolumab. These receptors were taken from a human donor with classical Hodgkin lymphoma. The CDR3 runs from the conserved cysteine through the conserved F or W. D genes are given only for firm matches. Rows may omit the clone size; those that give it use once, few, many or a size class.

-	TRBV28	TRBD1	TRBJ1-6	TGTGCCAGCAGTCTCGACAGGGAGGACTCCTATAATTCACCCCTCCACTTT	CASSLDREDSYNSPLHF
-	TRBV6-1	TRBD2	TRBJ2-1	TGTGCCAGCACCGACGGGGGGGTAAACTACAATGAGCAGTTCTTC	CASTDGGVNYNEQFF
medium-sized	TRBV7-9	-	TRBJ2-3	TGTGCCAGCAGCTTGGACAGCACAGATACGCAGTATTTT	CASSLDSTDTQYF
-	TRBV7-9	-	TRBJ2-4	TGTGCCAGCAGCTTTGAGTCCGTAGCCAAAAACATTCAGTACTTC	CASSFESVAKNIQYF
-	TRBV5-1	TRBD2	TRBJ2-7	TGCGCCAGCAGCTTGATTAGCGGGGCACTTGAAGAGCAGTACTTC	CASSLISGALEEQYF
-	TRBV19	-	TRBJ2-2	TGTGCCAGTAGTATAGAGGAGGGAGCGAACACCGGGGAGCTGTTTTTT	CASSIEEGANTGELFF
-	TRBV7-9	-	TRBJ2-3	TGTGCCAGCAGCAACCGGGACAAGGGAGATACGCAGTATTTT	CASSNRDKGDTQYF
-	TRBV27	-	TRBJ2-5	TGTGCCAGCAGTTTATCGATCGGGGGGACCCAGTACTTC	CASSLSIGGTQYF
-	TRBV14	-	TRBJ2-7	TGTGCCAGCAGCGTACTACCTATTAAAGCAACCTACGAGCAGTACTTC	CASSVLPIKATYEQYF
-	TRBV11-2	TRBD1	TRBJ2-6	TGTGCCAGCAGCTTATACAGGGGAGCTCCCTCTGGGGCCAACGTCCTGACTTTC	CASSLYRGAPSGANVLTF
-	TRBV19	-	TRBJ2-1	TGTGCCAGTAGTATCCGGGACACGGCCTACAATGAGCAGTTCTTC	CASSIRDTAYNEQFF
-	TRBV5-1	TRBD2	TRBJ2-1	TGCGCCAGCAGGGTAGAGGGGGTAGCGGGAGGGGTTCGTCTCAATGAGCAGTTCTTC	CASRVEGVAGGVRLNEQFF
once	TRBV11-2	TRBD1	TRBJ2-2	TGTGCCAGCAGCTTAAGGTGGGGGACAGGACCGAACACCGGGGAGCTGTTTTTT	CASSLRWGTGPNTGELFF
-	TRBV11-2	-	TRBJ2-7	TGTGCCAGCAGCTTTGGTCTCGAGCAGTACTTC	CASSFGLEQYF
-	TRBV25-1	TRBD1	TRBJ1-5	TGTGCCAGCAGGACAGGGAATCAGCCCCAGCATTTT	CASRTGNQPQHF
few	TRBV4-2	TRBD1	TRBJ2-7	TGTGCCAGCAGCCAACTCGGGTCGGGACAGGGGGCCTACGAGCAGTACTTC	CASSQLGSGQGAYEQYF
once	TRBV28	TRBD1	TRBJ1-5	TGTGCCAGCAGCCGGGACAGTACATTCCGGACCAATCAGCCCCAGCATTTT	CASSRDSTFRTNQPQHF
-	TRBV7-6	-	TRBJ2-1	TGTGCCAGCAGCTTAGCACCCACTGAGCAGTTCTTC	CASSLAPTEQFF
-	TRBV11-2	TRBD1	TRBJ1-4	TGTGCCAGCAGCTTGGGCAGGGGGTGGGAGACTAATGAAAAACTGTTTTTT	CASSLGRGWETNEKLFF
-	TRBV30	TRBD1	TRBJ2-7	TGTGCCTCCGCGACAGGGTCCTACGAGCAGTACTTC	CASATGSYEQYF
-	TRBV6-5	-	TRBJ2-1	TGTGCCAGCAGCCCGTCAACGGGAGTAGTCTATGAGCAGTTCTTC	CASSPSTGVVYEQFF
-	TRBV9	-	TRBJ2-5	TGTGCCAGCAGCATTGGGACGGATCTCACCACGGGTCGAGAGACCCAGTACTTC	CASSIGTDLTTGRETQYF
-	TRBV2	TRBD1	TRBJ1-5	TGTGCCAGCAGTGAATCGGGGTGGCAGGGGGCTGATCAGCCCCAGCATTTT	CASSESGWQGADQPQHF
-	TRBV30	-	TRBJ2-1	TGTGCCTGGAGTGTAGAGGAGGTGGGCAATGAGCAGTTCTTC	CAWSVEEVGNEQFF
-	TRBV6-6	-	TRBJ2-3	TGTGCCAGCTTGAGGCCAGGGGTTAGTACAGATACGCAGTATTTT	CASLRPGVSTDTQYF
once	TRBV5-4	TRBD1	TRBJ1-2	TGTGCCAGCAGCTCCGCCGACAGGGTTCGTGGCTACACCTTC	CASSSADRVRGYTF
once	TRBV7-8	-	TRBJ2-7	TGTGCCAGCAGCGTGAACAGGGCCTACGAGCAGTACTTC	CASSVNRAYEQYF
-	TRBV27	-	TRBJ1-6	TGTGCCAGCAGTTTAGGGGGTTCACCCCTCCACTTT	CASSLGGSPLHF
-	TRBV21-1	-	TRBJ1-4	TGTGCCAGCGGAAGGGACAGGGGGCAAGAAAAACTGTTTTTT	CASGRDRGQEKLFF
once	TRBV28	-	TRBJ2-5	TGTGCCAGCAGTTTGGTCAGGGTCCAAGAGACCCAGTACTTC	CASSLVRVQETQYF
-	TRBV27	-	TRBJ1-5	TGTGCCAGCAGCTCTAGCTGGGGGGGAGGACAGCCCCAGCATTTT	CASSSSWGGGQPQHF
-	TRBV29-1	TRBD1	TRBJ1-1	TGCAGCGTTGAAGATCCCCCAGGGGGGAACACTGAAGCTTTCTTT	CSVEDPPGGNTEAFF
-	TRBV7-9	-	TRBJ2-7	TGTGCCAGCAGTCAAAGCGGCTACGAGCAGTACTTC	CASSQSGYEQYF
-	TRBV21-1	-	TRBJ1-5	TGTGCCAGCAGCAAAGCGATGAAGGACAATCAGCCCCAGCATTTT	CASSKAMKDNQPQHF
-	TRBV27	-	TRBJ1-5	TGTGCCAGCAGTTGGGGAGGCAATCAGCCCCAGCATTTT	CASSWGGNQPQHF
-	TRBV28	-	TRBJ1-3	TGTGCCAGCAGCTTAGTTCGAACCAACTCTGGAAACACCATATATTTT	CASSLVRTNSGNTIYF
-	TRBV7-7	-	TRBJ2-1	TGTGCCAGCAGCTATGGACCTCTGGCCAATGAGCAGTTCTTC	CASSYGPLANEQFF
-	TRBV28	-	TRBJ1-2	TGTGCCAGCAGCGCAGGGATGTTGATTAACTATGGCTACACCTTC	CASSAGMLINYGYTF
once	TRBV4-1	-	TRBJ2-1	TGCGCCAGCAGCCACGACCCGGACGCTGACGAGCAGTTCTTC	CASSHDPDADEQFF
-	TRBV5-4	-	TRBJ2-1	TGTGCCAGCAGCTTCGTAGAATACAATGAGCAGTTCTTC	CASSFVEYNEQFF
-	TRBV4-1	-	TRBJ2-7	TGCGCCAGCAGCTACCTTCGGGGTGACGAGCAGTACTTC	CASSYLRGDEQYF
-	TRBV11-2	TRBD1	TRBJ1-1	TGTGCCAGCAGTACGACAGGGGGCATGAACACTGAAGCTTTCTTT	CASSTTGGMNTEAFF
once	TRBV27	-	TRBJ2-3	TGTGCCAGCAGTTTTAGAGGGGGGGGGCCGGTCACAGATACGCAGTATTTT	CASSFRGGGPVTDTQYF
-	TRBV10-1	-	TRBJ1-6	TGCGCCAGCAGTGAGAAAAGGGGTGATTCACCCCTCCACTTT	CASSEKRGDSPLHF
-	TRBV6-1	TRBD1	TRBJ2-7	TGTGCCAGCAGCGACCGGGACAGAGATTACGAGCAGTACTTC	CASSDRDRDYEQYF
-	TRBV28	TRBD1	TRBJ2-7	TGTGCCAGCAGTTTGGTCGGACAGGTATACTACGAGCAGTACTTC	CASSLVGQVYYEQYF
-	TRBV11-2	TRBD1	TRBJ2-7	TGTGCCAGCAGCCGAGGGACAGGCAAATCCGAGCAGTACTTC	CASSRGTGKSEQYF
once	TRBV20-1	TRBD2	TRBJ2-1	TGCAGTGCTCCGGGGGGAAATGAGCAGTTCTTC	CSAPGGNEQFF
-	TRBV27	-	TRBJ2-4	TGTGCCAGCAGTCCCGGGGCCAAAAACATTCAGTACTTC	CASSPGAKNIQYF
-	TRBV28	TRBD2	TRBJ2-1	TGTGCCAGCAGTTTAGCGGGAGCAGTCTACAATGAGCAGTTCTTC	CASSLAGAVYNEQFF
-	TRBV19	-	TRBJ2-6	TGTGCCAGTAGTAGAGCAGGGCGCGGGGCCAACGTCCTGACTTTC	CASSRAGRGANVLTF
-	TRBV15	TRBD1	TRBJ1-2	TGTGCCACCCACACCACGCATGGGACAGAGAACTATGGCTACACCTTC	CATHTTHGTENYGYTF
-	TRBV5-6	-	TRBJ2-4	TGTGCCAGCAGCTTCGGAGCGATAGCCAAAAACATTCAGTACTTC	CASSFGAIAKNIQYF
-	TRBV6-6	TRBD1	TRBJ2-7	TGTGCCAGCAGTGGGGAAGACCAGGGGGTCGACGAGCAGTACTTC	CASSGEDQGVDEQYF
-	TRBV21-1	-	TRBJ2-5	TGTGCCAGCAGCAAAAGGGGGCTTAGAGGGAAGACCCAGTACTTC	CASSKRGLRGKTQYF
-	TRBV11-2	-	TRBJ2-1	TGTGCCAGCAGCCCCCGTTCCTCAGCCGCCTACAATGAGCAGTTCTTC	CASSPRSSAAYNEQFF
-	TRBV28	-	TRBJ2-1	TGTGCCAGCAGACATCAATTAGGATTCTTCTACAATGAGCAGTTCTTC	CASRHQLGFFYNEQFF
once	TRBV7-6	TRBD1	TRBJ2-7	TGTGCCAGCAGCTTAGTCACGGGCAGGGGGTTTTTGCACGAGCAGTACTTC	CASSLVTGRGFLHEQYF